These T cell receptor beta chains were read from a single sample in a study of beta chain features in type 1 diabetes. TCRdb's table, derived via immunoSEQ multiplex PCR, lists solely in-frame clones and lacks some. The sample contains under 300,000 clones, about 20% of which appear only once. Material: naive CD4+ T cells from blood. The receptors were gathered from a woman in her forties with type 1 diabetes. Each CDR3 is given with its conserved first and last residue. A D gene is named only where the DNA matches it firmly. The listing skips clone size in some rows; elsewhere it reads once, few, many or a size class.

cdr3_nt,cdr3_aa,cdr3_length,clone_size,d_call,j_call,v_call
TGTGCCTGGAAACGGGGGAGTGACGGCTACACCTTC,CAWKRGSDGYTF,12,-,-,TRBJ1-2,TRBV30
TGTGCCAGCTCACCACGGGAGTGGGAGACCCAGTACTTC,CASSPREWETQYF,13,-,-,TRBJ2-5,TRBV18
TGTGCCAGTAGTCCCCCGGGACTAAAGGCGGATACGCAGTATTTT,CASSPPGLKADTQYF,15,few,TRBD2,TRBJ2-3,TRBV19
TGTGCCAGCAGTGATCTAGGGGGCGATGCGAACACTGAAGCTTTCTTT,CASSDLGGDANTEAFF,16,-,TRBD1,TRBJ1-1,TRBV2
TGCAGCGTTGTCACGGGAGTAATCCACGAGCAGTACTTC,CSVVTGVIHEQYF,13,-,-,TRBJ2-7,TRBV29-1
TGCAGCGTTGAGGCGGGACTGTGGACTGAAGCTTTCTTT,CSVEAGLWTEAFF,13,-,-,TRBJ1-1,TRBV29-1
TGTGCCAGCAGGCCAGGGGGAGAGAGCGCTGAAGCTTTCTTT,CASRPGGESAEAFF,14,few,TRBD1,TRBJ1-1,TRBV28
TGTGCCAGCAGCGCGTCTGGGGCCAACGTCCTGACTTTC,CASSASGANVLTF,13,few,-,TRBJ2-6,TRBV9
TGCGCCAGCAGCGTCAGGGGATCGGGTTCTGGGGCCAACGTCCTGACTTTC,CASSVRGSGSGANVLTF,17,few,-,TRBJ2-6,TRBV4-3
TGTGCCAGCAGTCCCCGGACTGGGACTGGATATGGCTACACCTTC,CASSPRTGTGYGYTF,15,few,-,TRBJ1-2,TRBV6-6
TGCGCCAGCAGAATCAGTGGGAACACTGAAGCTTTCTTT,CASRISGNTEAFF,13,once,-,TRBJ1-1,TRBV5-1
TGTGCCAGCAGCTTATACAGGAATAGCAATCAGCCCCAGCATTTT,CASSLYRNSNQPQHF,15,once,-,TRBJ1-5,TRBV7-2
TGTGCCAGCAGTGAGCGCCCCCTGACAGGGGGGACTGAAGCTTTCTTT,CASSERPLTGGTEAFF,16,few,TRBD1,TRBJ1-1,TRBV2
TGTGCCAGCAGCGGAGGGAACGACGAGCAGTACTTC,CASSGGNDEQYF,12,-,-,TRBJ2-7,TRBV9
TGTGCCAGCAGCCCTGGACAGGGCGTCAATCAGCCCCAGCATTTT,CASSPGQGVNQPQHF,15,-,TRBD1,TRBJ1-5,TRBV6-5
TGTGCCAGTAGTAAGACGGGAGGTGGAAACAATGAGCAGTTCTTC,CASSKTGGGNNEQFF,15,-,TRBD2,TRBJ2-1,TRBV19
TGTGCCAGCAGCTTAGCGACTAGCGTTTACTACGAGCAGTACTTC,CASSLATSVYYEQYF,15,-,TRBD2,TRBJ2-7,TRBV7-9
TGTGCCAGCAGCTTTCCGGGAGTAGATACGCAGTATTTT,CASSFPGVDTQYF,13,-,-,TRBJ2-3,TRBV11-2
TGTGCCAGCTCAAGAGGAGGGCTTGGCAATCAGCCCCAGCATTTT,CASSRGGLGNQPQHF,15,-,-,TRBJ1-5,TRBV6-1
TGTGCCAGCAGCCAAGATCCGCAGGCCGAGCTATACGAGCAGTACTTC,CASSQDPQAELYEQYF,16,few,-,TRBJ2-7,TRBV4-2
TGTGCCAGCAGCTTGGGGCGGGGCCCTTACAATGAGCAGTTCTTC,CASSLGRGPYNEQFF,15,-,-,TRBJ2-1,TRBV5-4
TGCAGCGTTGGGAAAACAGGCATGAGCTCCTACGAGCAGTACTTC,CSVGKTGMSSYEQYF,15,-,-,TRBJ2-7,TRBV29-1
TGTGCCAGCAGCTCAACTAGCGGTGAGCAGTTCTTC,CASSSTSGEQFF,12,-,TRBD2,TRBJ2-1,TRBV7-2
TGCGCCAGCAGCCAAGGCGGGACAGGGGTCAATCAGCCCCAGCATTTT,CASSQGGTGVNQPQHF,16,-,TRBD1,TRBJ1-5,TRBV4-1
TGTGCCTGGAGTGTCCCGGGAGGCCAAGTTGAAGCTTTCTTT,CAWSVPGGQVEAFF,14,-,-,TRBJ1-1,TRBV30
TGCGCCAGCAGCCAAGATTTAGTCGGGACAGGGGATGAAAAACTGTTTTTT,CASSQDLVGTGDEKLFF,17,-,TRBD1,TRBJ1-4,TRBV4-3
TGTGCCAGCAGCCTAACAGGTGGCAGCAATGAGCAGTTCTTC,CASSLTGGSNEQFF,14,few,-,TRBJ2-1,TRBV7-9
TGTGCCAGCAGTTTATCGATCAGGGGGATCTCTAATGAAAAACTGTTTTTT,CASSLSIRGISNEKLFF,17,-,TRBD1,TRBJ1-4,TRBV27
TGTGCCTGGAGTGTACATGTACCACGAACGGGAGGCTACACCTTC,CAWSVHVPRTGGYTF,15,-,-,TRBJ1-2,TRBV30
TGTGCCAGCAGTTTACTCGGCGGGAGGAAGACCCAGTACTTC,CASSLLGGRKTQYF,14,-,TRBD2,TRBJ2-5,TRBV28
TGTGCCAGCAGCTTCTCAGACACCTCCTACGAGCAGTACTTC,CASSFSDTSYEQYF,14,-,-,TRBJ2-7,TRBV11-2
TGTGCCTGGAGTGTAGGGACTAGCGTCAATGAGCAGTTCTTC,CAWSVGTSVNEQFF,14,-,TRBD2,TRBJ2-1,TRBV30
TGTGCCAGCAGTTACTCGACCAGGAACTATGGCTACACCTTC,CASSYSTRNYGYTF,14,-,-,TRBJ1-2,TRBV6-5